The following is a T cell receptor beta chain sequence with its context. These data come from a study of blood T cell repertoires in COVID-19. Study-wide background: Acute and convalescent COVID-19 samples came from the United States, Italy and Spain.

During active infection, Seattle patients enrolled and were then monitored through disease. V shed 3 bases and J 0 bases; nucleotides not matched to a gene: 4. This CDR3 is built from 15 residues. The germline CDR1 and CDR2 sequences are SGHDT and YYEEEE. Per the study methods: Amplifying reference gene primers gave estimates of nucleated cell counts. Assay used: immunoSEQ multiplex PCR; TCRdb lists only in-frame clones, some missing. V and J calls and clone size are given by that table; D and trimming were obtained from the DNA. This table has over 150,000 clones, around 87% appearing once. This TCR derives from a woman in her seventies with COVID-19, enrolled during active disease. The chain combines TRBV5-6 with TRBJ1-2; 8 bases match TRBD1. Sequenced material: peripheral blood. For the CDR3, the DNA is TGTGCCAGCAGCTCCACAGGGGGTACTAACTATGGCTACACCTTC. The encoded protein is CASSSTGGTNYGYTF.